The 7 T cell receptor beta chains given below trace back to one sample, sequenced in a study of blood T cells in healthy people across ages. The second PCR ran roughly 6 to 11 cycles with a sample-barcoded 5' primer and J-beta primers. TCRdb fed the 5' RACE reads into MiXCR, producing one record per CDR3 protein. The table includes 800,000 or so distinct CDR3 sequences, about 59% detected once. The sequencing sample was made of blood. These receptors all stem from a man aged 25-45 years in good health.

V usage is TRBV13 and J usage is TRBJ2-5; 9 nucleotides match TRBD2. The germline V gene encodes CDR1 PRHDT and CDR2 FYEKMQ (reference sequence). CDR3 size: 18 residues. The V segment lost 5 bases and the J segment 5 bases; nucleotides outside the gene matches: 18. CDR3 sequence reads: CASSQVYLPTAGGETQYF. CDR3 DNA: TGTGCCAGCAGCCAAGTCTACTTGCCGACTGCGGGGGGGGAGACCCAGTACTTC. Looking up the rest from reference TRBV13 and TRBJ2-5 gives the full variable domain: AAGVIQSPRHLIKEKRETATLKCYPIPRHDTVYWYQQGPGQDPQFLISFYEKMQSDKGSIPDRFSAQQFSDYHSELNMSSLELGDSALYFCASSQVYLPTAGGETQYFGPGTRLLVL.

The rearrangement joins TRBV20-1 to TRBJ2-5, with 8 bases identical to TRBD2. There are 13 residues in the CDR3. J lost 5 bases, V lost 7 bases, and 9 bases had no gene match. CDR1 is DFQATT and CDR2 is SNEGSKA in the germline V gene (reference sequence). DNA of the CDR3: TGCAGTGTCCCGGGGGGGGCAGTGGAGACCCAGTACTTC. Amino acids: CSVPGGAVETQYF.

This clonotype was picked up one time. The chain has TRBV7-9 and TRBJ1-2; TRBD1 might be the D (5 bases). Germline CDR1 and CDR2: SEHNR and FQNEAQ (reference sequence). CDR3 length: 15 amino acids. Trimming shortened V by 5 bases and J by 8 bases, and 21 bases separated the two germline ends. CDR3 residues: CASSLPRAGREGYTF. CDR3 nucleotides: TGTGCCAGCAGCCTACCCCGCGCAGGGCGGGAAGGCTACACCTTC.

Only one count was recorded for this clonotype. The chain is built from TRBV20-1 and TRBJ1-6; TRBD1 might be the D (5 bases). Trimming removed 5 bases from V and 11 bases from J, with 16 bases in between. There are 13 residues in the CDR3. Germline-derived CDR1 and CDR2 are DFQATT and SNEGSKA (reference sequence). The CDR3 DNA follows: TGCAGTGCTCGGTGGCAGGGAGGTCCACCCCTCCACTTT. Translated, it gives CSARWQGGPPLHF.

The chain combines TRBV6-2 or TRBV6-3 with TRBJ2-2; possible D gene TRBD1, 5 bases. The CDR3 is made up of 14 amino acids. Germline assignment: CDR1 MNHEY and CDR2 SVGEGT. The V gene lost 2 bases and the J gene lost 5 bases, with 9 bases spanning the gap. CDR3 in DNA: TGTGCCAGCAGTTACCACAGGAGTACCGGGGAGCTGTTTTTT. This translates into CASSYHRSTGELFF.

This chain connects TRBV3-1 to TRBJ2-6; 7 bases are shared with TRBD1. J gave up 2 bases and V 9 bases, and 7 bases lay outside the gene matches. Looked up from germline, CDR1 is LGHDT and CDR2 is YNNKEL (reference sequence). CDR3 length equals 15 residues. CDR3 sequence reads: CASLNRGAGANVLTF. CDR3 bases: TGTGCCAGTCTAAACAGGGGCGCTGGGGCCAACGTCCTGACTTTC.

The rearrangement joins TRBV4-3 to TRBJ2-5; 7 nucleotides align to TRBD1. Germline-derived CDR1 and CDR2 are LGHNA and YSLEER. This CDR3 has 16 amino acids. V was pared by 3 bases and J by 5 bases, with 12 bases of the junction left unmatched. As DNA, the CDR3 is TGCGCCAGCAGCCAGGAGCTCAGGGGGACCACGGAGACCCAGTACTTC. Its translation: CASSQELRGTTETQYF.